The 26 T cell receptor beta chains given below trace back to one sample, sequenced in a study of T-cell reconstitution after alpha-beta-depleted transplantation in children. Unique molecular identifiers featured in how the TCRbeta library was prepared. TCRdb independently ran MiXCR on the PCR reads; one entry per CDR3 protein. The repertoire includes about 540,000 distinct CDR3 sequences, about 17% of them detected once, and more than 2.5% sits in the top ten. Sequencing used PBMCs from the stem cell graft donor, obtained from the stem cell graft. The receptor set was obtained from a human donor who donated a stem cell graft to a child with acute lymphoblastic leukemia.

This clonotype was counted a few times. The CDR3 DNA sequence: TGCAGTGCTGGCGACAGGGGCAGCGGCTATGGCTACACCTTC. Encoded protein: CSAGDRGSGYGYTF. The gene calls are TRBV20-1 and TRBJ1-2; 8 nucleotides agree with TRBD1. Unmatched junction bases numbered 9, after V lost 5 bases and J lost 4 bases. Germline loops: CDR1 DFQATT, CDR2 SNEGSKA (reference sequence). The length of the CDR3 is 14 residues.

In its sample, this clonotype was seen a few times. The chain couples TRBV4-1 to TRBJ2-1; TRBD2 matches 9 bases. Looked up from germline, CDR1 is MGHRA and CDR2 is YSYEKL. This CDR3 is built from 17 residues. V shed 8 bases, J shed 7 bases, and the junction held 18 bases outside the gene matches. The chain's CDR3 is CASSAGGRHKAGNEQFF. The CDR3 nucleotides are TGCGCCAGCTCGGCGGGAGGGCGTCATAAAGCGGGGAATGAGCAGTTCTTC.

This clonotype was counted between two and nine times. J is TRBJ2-7 and V is TRBV20-1; TRBD2 aligns across 10 bases. V lost 5 bases, J lost 5 bases, and 15 bases stayed unmatched. Germline CDR1 DFQATT, CDR2 SNEGSKA (reference sequence). The CDR3 has 16 amino acids. The CDR3 DNA is TGCAGTGCTTACCCGATCAGCGGGAGGGCCAGCGACGAGCAGTACTTC. As protein: CSAYPISGRASDEQYF.

This chain uses TRBV7-2 with TRBJ2-1; 10 bases agree with TRBD2. This CDR3 has 17 amino acids. Germline CDR1 SGHTA, CDR2 FQGNSA. Unmatched junction bases numbered 3, after V lost 1 base and J lost 0 bases. In DNA form, the CDR3 reads TGTGCCAGCAGCTTAGGCGCTAGCGGGGGCTCCTACAATGAGCAGTTCTTC. This sequence encodes CASSLGASGGSYNEQFF.

This chain uses TRBV29-1 with TRBJ2-7, with 8 bases identical to TRBD1. With V trimmed by 7 bases and J by 7 bases, 9 bases remained unmatched. There are 12 residues in the CDR3. Germline CDR1 is SQVTM and CDR2 is ANQGSEA. DNA for the CDR3: TGCAGCGGAACCGGGACAGGCCAAGAGCAGTACTTC. Amino acid sequence: CSGTGTGQEQYF.

This clonotype was seen more than once but under ten times. The V call is TRBV28, the J call TRBJ2-7, with 8 nucleotides matching TRBD1. The J segment lost 5 bases and the V segment lost 5 bases, leaving 11 bases of the junction unmatched. The CDR3 is 15 residues long. The V gene's germline CDR1 is MDHEN and CDR2 SYDVKM. The CDR3 sequence is CASSPRQGFVNEQYF. CDR3 DNA sequence: TGTGCCAGCAGTCCAAGACAGGGGTTCGTCAACGAGCAGTACTTC.

This clonotype was found many times. The chain recombines TRBV7-9 with TRBJ1-5; D is uncertain. Trimming stripped 3 bases from V and 4 bases from J, with 7 bases between. Germline V gene lookup returns CDR1 SEHNR and CDR2 FQNEAQ (reference sequence). The CDR3 has 13 amino acids. As DNA, the CDR3 is TGTGCCAGCAGCTTGACCGATAATCAGCCCCAGCATTTT. It is translated as CASSLTDNQPQHF.

The table lists this clonotype with many counts. The chain is built from TRBV16 and TRBJ1-1; TRBD1 might be the D (6 bases). With 4 bases removed from V and 5 bases from J, the gap between germline ends came to 11 bases. The CDR3 covers 13 residues. Germline loops: CDR1 KGHSY, CDR2 FQNENV. DNA for the CDR3: TGTGCCAGCAGCCTACGGGGGCGAACTGAAGCTTTCTTT. This codes for CASSLRGRTEAFF.

The chain employs TRBV5-1 and TRBJ2-7; D might be TRBD1 (5 bases). Germline loops: CDR1 SGHRS, CDR2 YFSETQ. The V gene lost 0 bases and the J gene lost 0 bases, with 13 bases spanning the gap. The CDR3 runs to 16 residues. CDR3 residues: CASSLERTLSSYEQYF. DNA for the CDR3: TGCGCCAGCAGCTTGGAAAGGACACTGAGCTCCTACGAGCAGTACTTC.

This clonotype was seen more than once but under ten times. The chain uses TRBV2 and TRBJ2-2, with unresolved D. Germline lookup yields CDR1 SNHLY and CDR2 FYNNEI. This CDR3 is 13 amino acids long. The germline V and J ends were trimmed by 7 bases and 3 bases, with 9 bases remaining between them. For the CDR3, the DNA is TGTGCCAGCAACCCCCTGGACACCGGGGAGCTGTTTTTT. Amino acid sequence: CASNPLDTGELFF.

This clonotype turned up a few times. The chain is built from TRBV29-1 and TRBJ2-7, with 11 bases that match TRBD1. Germline trimming cut 4 bases from V and 3 bases from J; bases unmatched to any gene: 5. Germline V lookup: CDR1 SQVTM, CDR2 ANQGSEA. The CDR3 length is 14 residues. CDR3 amino acids: CSVARDRGGYEQYF. As DNA, the CDR3 is TGCAGCGTTGCGAGGGACAGGGGGGGCTACGAGCAGTACTTC.

The chain carries TRBV15 and TRBJ2-7; the match to TRBD2 covers 9 bases. CDR1 and CDR2 (germline): LNHNV, YYDKDF (reference sequence). Losses at the gene ends were 5 bases for V and 5 bases for J; bases not matched to a gene: 10. The CDR3 loop spans 15 amino acids. CDR3 in DNA: TGTGCCACCAGCGGGCTAGCGGGACCAGGGGACGAGCAGTACTTC. Translating it yields CATSGLAGPGDEQYF.

A few counts support this clonotype. The V gene is TRBV4-2, the J gene TRBJ2-2; 9 bases agree with TRBD1. The CDR3 has 16 residues. Germline V gives CDR1 LGHNA, CDR2 YNFKEQ. V shed 2 bases, J shed 6 bases, and the junction held 7 bases outside the gene matches. Here the CDR3 reads CASSQRGTGSAGELFF. The CDR3 coding sequence is TGTGCCAGCAGCCAACGTGGGACAGGGTCAGCCGGGGAGCTGTTTTTT.

Only a few counts were recorded for this clonotype. The V gene is TRBV5-1, the J gene TRBJ2-5; 7 bases agree with TRBD1. This CDR3 is 15 amino acids long. Germline V gene data show CDR1 as SGHRS and CDR2 as YFSETQ. V was pared by 3 bases and J by 5 bases, with 10 bases of the junction left unmatched. The CDR3 region is CASSSRTTGFETQYF. The CDR3 DNA sequence: TGCGCCAGCAGCTCGCGGACGACAGGGTTTGAGACCCAGTACTTC.

This chain uses TRBV10-2 with TRBJ2-5, with TRBD2 matching 9 bases. Per germline, CDR1 WSHSY and CDR2 SAAADI. CDR3 length equals 18 residues. V gave up 3 bases and J gave up 5 bases; unmatched junction bases: 16. In DNA, the CDR3 is TGCGCCAGCAGTGACGTGGTAGCGGGAGTGGGAGCACGGGAGACCCAGTACTTC. It is translated as CASSDVVAGVGARETQYF.

The CDR3 loop is CASSSNTGNTIYF. CDR3 coding DNA: TGTGCCAGCAGTTCCAACACGGGAAACACCATATATTTT. The gene calls are TRBV27 and TRBJ1-3; D is ambiguous. Germline CDR1 is MNHEY and CDR2 is SMNVEV (reference sequence). Trimming stripped 4 bases from V and 4 bases from J, with 8 bases between. This CDR3 has 13 residues.

The chain has TRBV10-3 and TRBJ2-7; weak D call: TRBD2 (6 bases). The CDR3 has 11 residues. CDR1 and CDR2 from the germline V gene are ENHRY and SYGVKD. Between the trimmed V and J ends, which lost 8 bases and 5 bases, there was a span of 10 bases. Here the CDR3 DNA reads TGTGCCATCCGGGACTGGGACGAGCAGTACTTC. Amino acids: CAIRDWDEQYF.

In this sample, this clonotype turned up a few times. The chain links TRBV24-1 to TRBJ2-1, with D maybe TRBD1 (6 bases). Trimming took off 1 base at V and 6 bases at J, with 9 bases between the two ends. This CDR3 contains 14 residues. From germline, CDR1 is KGHDR and CDR2 SFDVKD. The CDR3 is CATSDLNRANEQFF. DNA of the CDR3: TGTGCCACCAGTGATTTAAACAGGGCCAATGAGCAGTTCTTC.

The table lists this clonotype with a few counts. One end of the junction is discordant with germline, which a read error may explain. The V call is TRBV20-1, the J call TRBJ1-2, with 8 bases fitting TRBD1. Germline V gene data show CDR1 as DFQATT and CDR2 as SNEGSKA (reference sequence). This CDR3 has 10 amino acids. The CDR3 loop is CSARDGGQVF. The CDR3 DNA reads as TGCAGTGCTAGAGATGGGGGACAGGTCTTC.

V is TRBV29-1 and J is TRBJ2-3; no clear D gene. The CDR3 totals 14 residues. Germline V gives CDR1 SQVTM, CDR2 ANQGSEA. V was trimmed by 1 base and J by 0 bases, leaving 8 bases between them. The CDR3 region is CSVEGETSTDTQYF. In DNA form, the CDR3 reads TGCAGCGTTGAAGGAGAGACTAGCACAGATACGCAGTATTTT.

This clonotype was observed a few times. This chain uses TRBV20-1 with TRBJ1-1, with D perhaps matching TRBD1 (5 bases). V lost 6 bases, J lost 4 bases, and 12 bases lay in between. The germline V gene has CDR1 DFQATT and CDR2 SNEGSKA (reference sequence). CDR3 length: 12 residues. The CDR3 sequence: CSAHEGTTEAFF. The CDR3 DNA follows: TGCAGTGCCCACGAAGGGACCACTGAAGCTTTCTTT.

The chain recombines TRBV11-2 with TRBJ2-3, with 14 bases lining up with TRBD2. Trimming at V came to 3 bases and at J to 3 bases, leaving 2 bases not matched to a gene. Germline CDR1 is SGHAT and CDR2 is FQNNGV. The CDR3 has 16 amino acids. CDR3 residues: CASSFGTSGRTDTQYF. The CDR3 nucleotides are TGTGCCAGCAGCTTTGGGACTAGCGGGAGAACAGATACGCAGTATTTT.

This clonotype was detected only a few times. The V call is TRBV14, the J call TRBJ2-1; possibly TRBD1 for D (6 bases). Germline V gene sequence: CDR1 SGHDN, CDR2 FVKESK. The CDR3 has 16 residues. V lost 3 bases and J 5 bases, leaving 17 bases between the germline ends. The CDR3 is CASSHLFLRDNNEQFF. DNA for the CDR3: TGTGCCAGCAGCCATCTATTCCTCCGGGACAACAATGAGCAGTTCTTC.

The gene calls are TRBV5-1 and TRBJ2-1; 7 bases map to TRBD2. The CDR3 is made up of 20 amino acids. After removal of 4 bases from V and 0 bases from J, the junction contained 19 bases not matched to a gene. Germline CDR1 and CDR2: SGHRS and YFSETQ. As DNA, the CDR3 is TGCGCCAGCAGCATGCCCCCTTTGACTAGCTCCGGTAGCTCCTACAATGAGCAGTTCTTC. This codes for CASSMPPLTSSGSSYNEQFF. The variable domain in full, completed from reference TRBV5-1 and TRBJ2-1, reads KAGVTQTPRYLIKTRGQQVTLSCSPISGHRSVSWYQQTPGQGLQFLFEYFSETQRNKGNFPGRFSGRQFSNSRSEMNVSTLELGDSALYLCASSMPPLTSSGSSYNEQFFGPGTRLTVL.

V usage is TRBV7-2 and J usage is TRBJ2-7; TRBD1 matches at 8 bases. The CDR3 has 15 amino acids. Trimming took 3 bases from V and 2 from J; bases not matched to a gene: 6. Germline lookup yields CDR1 SGHTA and CDR2 FQGNSA. The CDR3 DNA reads TGTGCCAGCAGCTTCGACAGGGGAAGCCCCTACGAGCAGTACTTC. Translation: CASSFDRGSPYEQYF.

This clonotype was recorded at least ten times. This sequence joins TRBV27 and TRBJ2-1, with D tentatively TRBD2 (5 bases). This CDR3 contains 13 residues. The germline CDR1 and CDR2 sequences are MNHEY and SMNVEV (reference sequence). V shed 2 bases and J shed 7 bases, with 9 bases lying between them. The CDR3 spells CASSLLLANEQFF. CDR3 DNA sequence: TGTGCCAGCAGTTTACTCCTAGCAAATGAGCAGTTCTTC.